Here is one TCR beta chain with its context. Profiling relied on immunoSEQ multiplex PCR, and the TCRdb table lists in-frame clones only, not all of them. This repertoire shows around 45,000 clones, 75% to 85% found once; its top ten account for 7% to 10%. The sample comes from a study of blood T cell repertoires in COVID-19. V was cut by 7 bases and J by 7 bases, with 17 bases left in between. There are 14 residues in the CDR3. In germline, CDR1 is MDHEN, CDR2 SYDVKM. The rearrangement joins TRBV28 to TRBJ1-5, with a tentative D call TRBD1 (5 bases). This clonotype was obtained from an elderly man in a cohort sampled during active COVID-19. The sequencing input was peripheral blood. As DNA, the CDR3 is TGTGCCAGCACAGGGAGGGAGAGTTGGCAGCCCCAGCATTTT. Its protein product is CASTGRESWQPQHF.